The T cell receptor (beta chain) under discussion was sequenced for a study of T cell repertoires in cytomegalovirus infection. On the study more broadly: In public TCR beta signatures, there were indications of both CMV infection and matching HLA type. Findings and limits, study-wide: In two of eight donors, the top clonotype was HLA-C-restricted CMV-specific.

TCRdb analysed the reads with MiXCR anew, one entry per CDR3 protein. The table lists about 240,000 distinct CDR3 sequences, approximately 7% of them singletons, with around 6% in the top ten. Trimming removed 3 bases from V and 3 bases from J, with 12 bases in between. This CDR3 is 14 amino acids long. Germline CDR1 is MNHEY and CDR2 is SMNVEV (reference sequence). This clonotype was seen ten or more times. Its specificity is not known. This sequence was found in a human donor in good health (CMV status not recorded). Some clones in this sample may be carry-over from other donors' samples. The sequenced sample consisted of PBMCs. This chain joins TRBV27 and TRBJ2-7; D is unclear. CDR3 loop: CASSFIGSVYEQYF. DNA of the CDR3: TGTGCCAGCAGTTTTATTGGATCAGTCTACGAGCAGTACTTC.